This TCR beta chain was identified in a study of cytomegalovirus exposure and HLA in healthy donors. The overall study: The same platform was used for the roughly 120 validation repertoires as for the approximately 730 first-cohort repertoires, as reported in a later analysis. General study results and limits: 164 TCR beta chains were listed as cytomegalovirus-associated. It was confirmed in vitro that three of the CMV-associated chains were specific for CMV antigens. TCR sequences were mostly rare, though some public TCRs occurred in many donors.

Details on this clone: Its antigen is as yet unknown.

Germline lookup yields CDR1 MDHEN and CDR2 SYDVKM. Trimming left V 4 bases short and J 7 bases short, with 16 bases between. CDR3 length equals 15 residues. Measured with immunoSEQ multiplex PCR; TCRdb has only the in-frame clones, and not every one. The table has some 140,000 clones, roughly 90% seen once. Sequencing used PBMCs. The chain carries TRBV28 and TRBJ1-4; D remains ambiguous. The receptor comes from a man aged 18 to 29 in good health and CMV-seronegative. In nucleotides, the CDR3 is TGTGCCAGCAGTTCTCGGGGAGGAGTAAGTGAAAAACTGTTTTTT. It translates to CASSSRGGVSEKLFF.